The 6 T cell receptor beta chains below all came from one sample that was sequenced in a study of blood T cell repertoires in COVID-19. Sequenced by immunoSEQ multiplex PCR; TCRdb stores in-frame clones only, minus some. The sample shows about 280,000 clones, around 89% of them seen only once. The sequencing input was PBMCs or T cells enriched from blood (not recorded which). These receptors were obtained from a woman between 55 and 75 years old in a cohort exposed to, infected with or recovered from COVID-19 (not recorded which).

V is TRBV5-1 and J is TRBJ1-3; D unclear. The CDR3 runs 13 residues. Trimming shortened V by 0 bases and J by 4 bases, and 5 bases separated the two germline ends. Germline V CDR1 and CDR2: SGHRS, YFSETQ. The CDR3 sequence is CASSLAIGNTIYF. As DNA, the CDR3 is TGCGCCAGCAGCTTGGCCATCGGAAACACCATATATTTT.

The gene calls are TRBV2 and TRBJ2-1; 7 positions match TRBD2. Germline V gene sequence: CDR1 SNHLY, CDR2 FYNNEI. The CDR3 contains 13 residues. The V and J ends lost 4 bases and 7 bases, in that order; junction bases with no gene match: 4. CDR3 sequence reads: CASSVKGGNEQFF. In DNA, the CDR3 is TGTGCCAGCAGTGTGAAGGGAGGGAATGAGCAGTTCTTC.

The chain couples TRBV27 to TRBJ1-5; D not resolved. The V gene lost 2 bases and the J gene lost 5 bases, with 7 bases spanning the gap. The CDR3 consists of 13 residues. CDR1 is MNHEY and CDR2 is SMNVEV in the germline V gene (reference sequence). The CDR3 DNA reads TGTGCCAGCAGTTTAGAGGGCGATCAGCCCCAGCATTTT. Residues: CASSLEGDQPQHF.

V usage is TRBV30 and J usage is TRBJ2-2; 9 nucleotides agree with TRBD1. CDR1 GTSNPN and CDR2 SVGIG come from the germline V gene (reference sequence). With 5 bases clipped from V and 0 bases from J, the junction kept 10 bases outside the gene matches. The CDR3 length is 17 residues. The CDR3 loop reads CAWEPRTGGPNTGELFF. CDR3 bases: TGTGCCTGGGAACCCCGCACAGGGGGCCCGAACACCGGGGAGCTGTTTTTT.

The rearrangement uses TRBV23-1 and TRBJ2-5; no reliable D call. TRBV23-1 is identified as an open reading frame with a role that is uncertain. The CDR3 contains 18 residues. Trimming pared 2 bases from V and 0 bases from J, leaving 19 bases between. CDR3 nucleotide sequence: TGCGCCAGCAGTCAAGCCGCCCGGCAGGTACGGTACCAAGAGACCCAGTACTTC. It yields the protein CASSQAARQVRYQETQYF.

The chain combines TRBV7-6 with TRBJ2-2, with D perhaps TRBD2 (6 bases). The length of the CDR3 is 14 residues. V shed 5 bases and J shed 5 bases, with 12 bases lying between them. CDR1 is SGHVS and CDR2 is FNYEAQ in the germline V gene. CDR3 DNA: TGTGCCAGCAGCCCAGCGGGTGGTACCGGGGAGCTGTTTTTT. This gives the protein CASSPAGGTGELFF.